The source of this T cell receptor (beta chain) is a study of blood T cell repertoires in COVID-19. In its sample, this clone was seen once. Trimming at V came to 3 bases and at J to 6 bases, leaving 9 bases not matched to a gene. The CDR3 spans 15 residues. CDR1 and CDR2 from the germline V gene are LNHDA and SQIVND (reference sequence). TCRdb's table, derived via immunoSEQ multiplex PCR, lists solely in-frame clones and lacks some. The sample has about 260,000 clones, more than 85% seen once. Enrolment of Seattle patients took place during active infection, and they were followed longitudinally. This chain uses TRBV19 with TRBJ1-1; 8 positions agree with TRBD1. The source of this sequence is a young adult with COVID-19, enrolled during active disease. Sequenced material: peripheral blood. Written as DNA, the CDR3 is TGTGCCAGTAGTATTGGACAGGGAGGGGTGGCTGAAGCTTTCTTT. As protein: CASSIGQGGVAEAFF.